This T cell receptor (beta chain) was found in a study of T cells in Graves' hyperthyroidism and ophthalmopathy. V dropped 0 bases and J dropped 4 bases, with 9 bases sitting between them. Germline CDR1 is DFQATT and CDR2 is SNEGSKA (reference sequence). CDR3 length: 13 amino acids. The TCR beta CDR3 regions underwent amplification using RNA transcripts as the source. RT-PCR in the first round (using the HTBI primer set) targeted the TCR CDR3. TCRdb re-called the multiplex PCR reads through MiXCR, storing one row per CDR3 protein. This table has hundreds of thousands of distinct CDR3 sequences, over 12% appearing once.

Sequenced material: blood. The sequence was obtained from a woman between 35 and 50 years old with Graves' ophthalmopathy. The chain combines TRBV20-1 with TRBJ1-2; possible D gene TRBD1, 5 bases. CDR3 sequence (DNA): TGCAGTGCTAGAGACCCGGGGCTCTATGGCTACACCTTC. The encoded protein is CSARDPGLYGYTF.